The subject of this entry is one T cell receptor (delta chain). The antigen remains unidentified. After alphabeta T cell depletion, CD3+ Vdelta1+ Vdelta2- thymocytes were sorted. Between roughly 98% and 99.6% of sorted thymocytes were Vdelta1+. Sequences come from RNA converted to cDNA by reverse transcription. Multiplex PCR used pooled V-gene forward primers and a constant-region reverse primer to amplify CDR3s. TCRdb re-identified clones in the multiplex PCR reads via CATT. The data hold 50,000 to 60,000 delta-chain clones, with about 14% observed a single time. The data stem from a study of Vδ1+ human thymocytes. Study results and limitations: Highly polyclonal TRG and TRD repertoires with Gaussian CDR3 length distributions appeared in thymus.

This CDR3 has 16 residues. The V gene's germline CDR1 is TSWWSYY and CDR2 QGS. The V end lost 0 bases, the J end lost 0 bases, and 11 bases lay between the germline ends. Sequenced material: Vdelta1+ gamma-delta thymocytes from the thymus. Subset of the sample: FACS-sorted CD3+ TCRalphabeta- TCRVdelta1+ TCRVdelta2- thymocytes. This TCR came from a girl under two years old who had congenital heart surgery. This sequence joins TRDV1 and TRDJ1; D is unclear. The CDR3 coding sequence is TGTGCTCTTGGGGAACTAGAGGAAGGTAACACCGATAAACTCATCTTT. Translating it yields CALGELEEGNTDKLIF.